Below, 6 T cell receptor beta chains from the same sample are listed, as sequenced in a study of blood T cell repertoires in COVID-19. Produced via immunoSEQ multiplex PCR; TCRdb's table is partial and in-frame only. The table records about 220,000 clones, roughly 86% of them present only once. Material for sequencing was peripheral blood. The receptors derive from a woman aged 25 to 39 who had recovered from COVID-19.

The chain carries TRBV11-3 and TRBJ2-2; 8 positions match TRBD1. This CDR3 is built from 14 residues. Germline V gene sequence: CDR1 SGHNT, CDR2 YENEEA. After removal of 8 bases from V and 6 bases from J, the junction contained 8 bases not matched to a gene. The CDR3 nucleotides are TGTGCCAGCTCCTTGGACAGGGAGGCCGGGGAGCTGTTTTTT. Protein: CASSLDREAGELFF.

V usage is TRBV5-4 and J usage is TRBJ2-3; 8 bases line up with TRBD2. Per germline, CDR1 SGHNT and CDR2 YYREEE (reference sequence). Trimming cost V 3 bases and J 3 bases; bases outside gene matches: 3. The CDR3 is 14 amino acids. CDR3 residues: CASSSTSGTDTQYF. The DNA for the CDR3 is TGTGCCAGCAGCTCCACTAGCGGTACAGATACGCAGTATTTT.

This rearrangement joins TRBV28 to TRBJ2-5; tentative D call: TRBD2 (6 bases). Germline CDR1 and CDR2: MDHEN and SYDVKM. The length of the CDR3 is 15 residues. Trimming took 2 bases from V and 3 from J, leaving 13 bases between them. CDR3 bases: TGTGCCAGCAGTTTAGGTCCTGGCGGGGAAGAGACCCAGTACTTC. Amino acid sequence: CASSLGPGGEETQYF. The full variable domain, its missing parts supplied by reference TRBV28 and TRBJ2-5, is DVKVTQSSRYLVKRTGEKVFLECVQDMDHENMFWYRQDPGLGLRLIYFSYDVKMKEKGDIPEGYSVSREKKERFSLILESASTNQTSMYLCASSLGPGGEETQYFGPGTRLLVL.

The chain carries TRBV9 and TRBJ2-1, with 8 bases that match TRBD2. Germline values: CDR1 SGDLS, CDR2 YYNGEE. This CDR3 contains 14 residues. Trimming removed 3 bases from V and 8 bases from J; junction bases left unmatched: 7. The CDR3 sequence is CASSAGTREDEQFF. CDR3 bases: TGTGCCAGCAGCGCCGGGACTAGGGAGGATGAGCAGTTCTTC.

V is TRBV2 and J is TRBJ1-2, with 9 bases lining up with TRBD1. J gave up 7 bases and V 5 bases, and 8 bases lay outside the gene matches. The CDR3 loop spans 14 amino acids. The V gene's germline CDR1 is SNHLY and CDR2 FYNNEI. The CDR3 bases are TGTGCCAGCAGTATCGAACAGGGGGCGAGTGGCTACACCTTC. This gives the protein CASSIEQGASGYTF. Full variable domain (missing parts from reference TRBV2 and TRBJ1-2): EPEVTQTPSHQVTQMGQEVILRCVPISNHLYFYWYRQILGQKVEFLVSFYNNEISEKSEIFDDQFSVERPDGSNFTLKIRSTKLEDSAMYFCASSIEQGASGYTFGSGTRLTVV.

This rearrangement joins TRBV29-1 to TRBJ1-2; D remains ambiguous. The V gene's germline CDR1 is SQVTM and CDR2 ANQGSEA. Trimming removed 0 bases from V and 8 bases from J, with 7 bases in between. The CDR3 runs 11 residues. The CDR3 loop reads CSVEERSGYTF. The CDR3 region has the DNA TGCAGCGTTGAAGAGCGAAGCGGCTACACCTTC.